This TCR beta chain was obtained from a study of CD8 T cells in ankylosing spondylitis. Study outcomes and limitations: Clones linked to the disease showed a CD8+ phenotype. They occurred at relatively low frequencies in peripheral blood. From matched ankylosing spondylitis synovial fluid, disease-linked clones were reportedly recovered at significantly enriched levels.

One entry per CDR3 protein results from TCRdb running MiXCR on the 5' RACE reads. In the table there are some 71,000 distinct CDR3 sequences, approximately 5% of which are singletons. This clonotype was recorded at least ten times. Antigen specificity is unknown. This CDR3 is built from 15 residues. V shed 1 base, J shed 2 bases, and the junction held 3 bases outside the gene matches. Germline CDR1 reads KGHSH; CDR2 reads LQKENI. The TCR sequence derives from a male donor with ankylosing spondylitis or in good health (not recorded which). The sample taken for sequencing was blood, either unsorted or a sorted T cell fraction (not recorded which). The chain couples TRBV18 to TRBJ2-3; TRBD2 matches at 7 bases. The CDR3 bases are TGTGCCAGCTCACCACAGGCGGGGGACACAGATACGCAGTATTTT. Its protein product is CASSPQAGDTDTQYF.